These 10 T cell receptor beta chains were sequenced from one sample in a study of blood T cells in healthy people across ages (dated by TCRdb to about 2015). Library generation was performed with 5' RACE. A second PCR of roughly 7 to 12 cycles was performed with a sample-barcoded 5' primer and a J-beta primer mix. TCRdb redid the processing of the public reads, applying fastp at Q25 and MiXCR, and retained in-frame beta chains. Entries that share a CDR3 protein sequence are merged under the most common genes and DNA. Here the sample has some 1.8 million distinct CDR3 sequences; roughly two fifths occur a single time. About 21% of the sample is held by the ten biggest clonotypes. What was sequenced was blood. Receptors originate from a human donor in good health.

The chain carries TRBV20-1 and TRBJ1-4, with a tentative D call TRBD1 (6 bases). Per the germline V gene, CDR1 is DFQATT and CDR2 is SNEGSKA (reference sequence). The length of the CDR3 is 13 residues. Trimming shortened V by 3 bases and J by 8 bases, and 13 bases separated the two germline ends. The CDR3 DNA sequence: TGCAGTGCTAGCGGCAGGGGCGGGGAAAAACTGTTTTTT. The encoded protein is CSASGRGGEKLFF.

This clonotype was seen a few times. This may be a read error: a much more frequent sequence differs by one nucleotide. J is TRBJ2-7 and V is TRBV5-1, with D hard to call. V was clipped by 0 bases and J by 7 bases, with 20 bases between them. The germline gives CDR1 SGHRS, CDR2 YFSETQ. This CDR3 has 16 residues. CDR3 protein: CASSLEGSPTWHEQYF. CDR3 nucleotides: TGCGCCAGCAGCTTGGAAGGCAGCCCCACATGGCATGAGCAGTACTTC.

This rearrangement joins TRBV4-2 to TRBJ1-2, with 11 bases fitting TRBD1. After removal of 0 bases from V and 4 bases from J, the junction contained 7 bases not matched to a gene. Looked up from germline, CDR1 is LGHNA and CDR2 is YNFKEQ. This CDR3 comprises 17 residues. For the CDR3, the DNA is TGTGCCAGCAGCCAAGATCCCGGACAGGGGGCCGGCTATGGCTACACCTTC. This translates into CASSQDPGQGAGYGYTF.

This clonotype was detected many times. The chain recombines TRBV9 with TRBJ2-1, with a weak D call TRBD2 (5 bases). V shed 4 bases and J shed 10 bases, with 15 bases lying between them. CDR3 length: 13 amino acids. Germline lookup yields CDR1 SGDLS and CDR2 YYNGEE. CDR3 protein: CASSHGVPSEQFF. DNA of the CDR3: TGTGCCAGCAGCCACGGGGTCCCAAGCGAGCAGTTCTTC.

This chain uses TRBV7-2 with TRBJ2-3; D perhaps matches TRBD2 (6 bases). Germline V gene sequence: CDR1 SGHTA, CDR2 FQGNSA. Trimming shortened V by 9 bases and J by 2 bases, and 15 bases separated the two germline ends. The CDR3 consists of 14 residues. CDR3 protein: CASLYRGITDTQYF. For the CDR3, the DNA is TGTGCCAGTTTGTACCGGGGGATCACAGATACGCAGTATTTT.

V is TRBV6-5 and J is TRBJ1-1; D remains unclear. CDR3 length: 15 amino acids. V lost 0 bases to trimming and J lost 4 bases, with 12 bases between them. The germline V gene has CDR1 MNHEY and CDR2 SVGAGI. In DNA, the CDR3 is TGTGCCAGCAGTTACTCAAGCGGGGTCGGCACTGAAGCTTTCTTT. It specifies CASSYSSGVGTEAFF.

As to this clonotype: An end of the junction differs from the germline gene, which may be a read error. The V and J genes are TRBV4-3 and TRBJ1-2; D not certain. The CDR3 covers 12 residues. Germline CDR1 reads LGHNA; CDR2 reads YSLEER. CDR3 in amino acids: CASSATGYGHTF. The DNA of the CDR3 is TGCGCCAGCAGCGCGACCGGGTATGGCCACACCTTC.

This clonotype was seen more than once but under ten times. The V gene is TRBV4-3, the J gene TRBJ1-2; D not certain. V was pared by 3 bases and J by 8 bases, with 19 bases between. Per germline, CDR1 LGHNA and CDR2 YSLEER. The CDR3 contains 15 residues. The CDR3 DNA reads as TGCGCCAGCAGCCATGGATTCGCGGCCCCCATGGGCTACACCTTC. It yields the protein CASSHGFAAPMGYTF.

This clonotype has more than one count but fewer than ten. The chain combines TRBV28 with TRBJ2-1, with 7 bases fitting TRBD1. CDR1 and CDR2 from the germline V gene are MDHEN and SYDVKM. This CDR3 comprises 14 residues. The trim removed 5 bases at V and 5 bases at J, leaving 6 bases unmatched. CDR3 region: CASSVGQPDNEQFF. CDR3 sequence (DNA): TGTGCCAGCAGTGTGGGACAGCCGGACAATGAGCAGTTCTTC.

This clonotype was counted many times. At one of its ends the junction is not consistent with the germline gene, which may arise from a read error. This chain joins TRBV7-9 and TRBJ2-3, with D uncertain. CDR1 and CDR2 from the germline V gene are SEHNR and FQNEAQ (reference sequence). CDR3 length: 13 amino acids. The CDR3: CASSPESTDTQYF. CDR3 sequence (DNA): TGCGCCAGCAGCCCGGAGAGCACAGATACGCAGTATTTT.